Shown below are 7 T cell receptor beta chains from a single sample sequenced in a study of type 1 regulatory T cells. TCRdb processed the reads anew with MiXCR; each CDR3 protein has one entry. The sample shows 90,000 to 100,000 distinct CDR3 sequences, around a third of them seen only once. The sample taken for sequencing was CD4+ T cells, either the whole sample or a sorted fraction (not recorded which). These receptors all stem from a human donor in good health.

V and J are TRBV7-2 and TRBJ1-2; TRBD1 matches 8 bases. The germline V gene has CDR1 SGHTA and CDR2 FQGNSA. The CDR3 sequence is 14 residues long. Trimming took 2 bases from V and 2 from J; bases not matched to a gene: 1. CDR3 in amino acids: CASSLNRGNYGYTF. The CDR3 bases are TGTGCCAGCAGCTTAAACAGGGGGAACTATGGCTACACCTTC.

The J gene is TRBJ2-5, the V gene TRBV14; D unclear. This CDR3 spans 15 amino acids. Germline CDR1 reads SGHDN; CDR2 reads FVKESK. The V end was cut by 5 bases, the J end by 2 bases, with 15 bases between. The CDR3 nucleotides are TGTGCCAGCAGCGACCAAATAGGCAGGCAAGAGACCCAGTACTTC. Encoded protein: CASSDQIGRQETQYF. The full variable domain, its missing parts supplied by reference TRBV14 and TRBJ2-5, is EAGVTQFPSHSVIEKGQTVTLRCDPISGHDNLYWYRRVMGKEIKFLLHFVKESKQDESGMPNNRFLAERTGGTYSTLKVQPAELEDSGVYFCASSDQIGRQETQYFGPGTRLLVL.

Here the CDR3 DNA reads TGTGCCAGCAGTTACTCCATGCGGGAGGCAATGTTTAACTATGAGCAGTTCTTC. Protein: CASSYSMREAMFNYEQFF. J is TRBJ2-1 and V is TRBV6-5; TRBD2 matches 8 bases. Germline V gene lookup returns CDR1 MNHEY and CDR2 SVGAGI. V was clipped by 0 bases and J by 8 bases; unmatched bases: 15. The CDR3 has 18 amino acids.

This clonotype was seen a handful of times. The CDR3 here is CASSRRSGILEAGYNEQFF. Written as DNA, the CDR3 is TGTGCCAGCAGCAGACGGTCGGGGATCCTCGAAGCGGGGTACAATGAGCAGTTCTTC. The V call is TRBV21-1, the J call TRBJ2-1; TRBD2 reflects the table's D call only, with no check against the DNA. TRBV21-1 is designated a pseudogene. CDR3 length: 19 residues.

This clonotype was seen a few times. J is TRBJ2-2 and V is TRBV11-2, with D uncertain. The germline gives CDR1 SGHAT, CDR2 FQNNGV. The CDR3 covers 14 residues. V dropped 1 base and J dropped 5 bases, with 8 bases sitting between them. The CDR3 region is CASSLVALTGELFF. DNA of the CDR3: TGTGCCAGCAGCTTAGTGGCCTTAACCGGGGAGCTGTTTTTT.

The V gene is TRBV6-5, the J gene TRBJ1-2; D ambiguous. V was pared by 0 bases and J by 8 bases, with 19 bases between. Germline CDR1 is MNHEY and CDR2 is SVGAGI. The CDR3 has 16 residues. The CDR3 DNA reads TGTGCCAGCAGTTACTCGTTCCGTGGAGTTGTCCACGGCTACACCTTC. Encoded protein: CASSYSFRGVVHGYTF.

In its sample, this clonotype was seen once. The CDR3 DNA sequence: TGTGCCAGCAGTTACGATCACTTTAAAAACAATGAGCAGTTCTTC. Protein product: CASSYDHFKNNEQFF. This chain uses TRBV6-2 or TRBV6-3 with TRBJ2-1, with unresolved D. Trimming took 2 bases from V and 5 from J, leaving 13 bases between them. The CDR3 has 15 amino acids. Germline-derived CDR1 and CDR2 are MNHEY and SVGEGT.